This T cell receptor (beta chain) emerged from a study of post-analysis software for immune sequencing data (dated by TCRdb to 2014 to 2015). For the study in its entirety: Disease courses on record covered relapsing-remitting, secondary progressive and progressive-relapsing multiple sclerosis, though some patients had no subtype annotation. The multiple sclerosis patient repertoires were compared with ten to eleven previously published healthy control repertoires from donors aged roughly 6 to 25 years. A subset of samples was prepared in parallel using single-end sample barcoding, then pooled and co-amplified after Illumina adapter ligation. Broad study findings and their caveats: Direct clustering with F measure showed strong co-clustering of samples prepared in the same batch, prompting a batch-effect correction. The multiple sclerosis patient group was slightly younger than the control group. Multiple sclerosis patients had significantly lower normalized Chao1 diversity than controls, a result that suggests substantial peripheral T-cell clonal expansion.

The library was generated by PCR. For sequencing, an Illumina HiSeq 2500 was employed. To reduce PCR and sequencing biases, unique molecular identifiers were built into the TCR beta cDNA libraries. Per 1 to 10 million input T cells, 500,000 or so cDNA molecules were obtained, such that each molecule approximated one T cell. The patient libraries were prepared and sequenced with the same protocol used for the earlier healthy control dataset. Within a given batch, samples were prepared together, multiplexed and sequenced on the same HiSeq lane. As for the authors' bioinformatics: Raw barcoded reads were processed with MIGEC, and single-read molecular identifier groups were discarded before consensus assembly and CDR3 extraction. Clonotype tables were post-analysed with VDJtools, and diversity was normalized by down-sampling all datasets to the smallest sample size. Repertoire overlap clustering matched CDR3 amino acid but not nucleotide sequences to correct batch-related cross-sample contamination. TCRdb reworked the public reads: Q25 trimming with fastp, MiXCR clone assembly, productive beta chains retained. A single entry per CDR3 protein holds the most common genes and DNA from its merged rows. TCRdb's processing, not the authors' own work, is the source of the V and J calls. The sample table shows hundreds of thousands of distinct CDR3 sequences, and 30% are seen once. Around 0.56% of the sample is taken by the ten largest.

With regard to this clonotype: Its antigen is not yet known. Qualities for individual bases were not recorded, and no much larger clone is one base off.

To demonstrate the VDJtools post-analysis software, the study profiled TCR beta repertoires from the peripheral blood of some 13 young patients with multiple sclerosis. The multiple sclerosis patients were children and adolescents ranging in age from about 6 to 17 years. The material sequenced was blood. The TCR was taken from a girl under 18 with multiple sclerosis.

The nucleotides read TGTGCCAGCTCACGGAACCCTGGCCAGGTAAGCCCAGATGAGCAGTTCTTC. It translates to CASSRNPGQVSPDEQFF. The rearranged chain carries TRBV18 and TRBJ2-1; a confident D gene designation cannot be given. The V and J ends are trimmed by 4 bases and 8 bases, leaving 24 bases between them. CDR3 length: 17 amino acids, cysteine to phenylalanine. The DNA shown is the 51-base CDR3, in frame from base 1. CDR1 and CDR2, looked up from the germline V gene, are KGHSH and LQKENI.